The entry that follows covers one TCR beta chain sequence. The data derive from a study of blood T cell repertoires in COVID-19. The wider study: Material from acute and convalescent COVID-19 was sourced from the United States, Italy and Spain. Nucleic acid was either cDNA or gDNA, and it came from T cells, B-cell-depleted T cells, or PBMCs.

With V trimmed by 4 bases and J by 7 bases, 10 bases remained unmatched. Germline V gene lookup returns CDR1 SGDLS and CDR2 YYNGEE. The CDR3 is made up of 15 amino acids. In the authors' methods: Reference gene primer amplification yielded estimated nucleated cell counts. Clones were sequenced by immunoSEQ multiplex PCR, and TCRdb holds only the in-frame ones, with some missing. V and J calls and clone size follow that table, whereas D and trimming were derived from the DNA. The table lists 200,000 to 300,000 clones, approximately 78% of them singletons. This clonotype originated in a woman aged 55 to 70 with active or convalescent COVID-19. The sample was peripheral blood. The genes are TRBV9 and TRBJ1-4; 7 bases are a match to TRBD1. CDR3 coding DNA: TGTGCCAGCAGCCGCGGGACAGCTAAAGCTGAAAAACTGTTTTTT. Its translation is CASSRGTAKAEKLFF.